This entry features one TCR beta chain sequence. Its antigen remains undetermined. Qualities for individual bases were not recorded, and no much larger clone is one base off. This sample is part of a study of OX40 agonist ivuxolimab in advanced cancers. Notes on the research overall: Ivuxolimab was a fully human IgG2 agonistic monoclonal antibody targeting the costimulatory receptor OX40 (CD134). Intravenous ivuxolimab was administered to patients every 2 weeks at six dose levels: 0.01, 0.1, 0.3, 1.5, 3 and 10 mg/kg. Of the approximately 50 dose-escalation patients, hepatocellular carcinoma was present in around 20, melanoma in roughly 15, renal cell carcinoma in 9 and head and neck cancer in 9. In the dose-escalation cohort, roughly 82% of patients were male, and the mean age was 60 years with a range of 23 to 79. Patients were allowed to have had prior anti-PD-1, anti-PD-L1 or anti-CTLA-4 therapy, and about 40% of the dose-escalation patients had been treated with checkpoint inhibitors. Partial responses occurred in three dose-escalation patients: two with cutaneous melanoma and one with hepatocellular carcinoma. Peripheral TCRbeta sequencing was intended to test whether TCR sequence diversity was altered and clonal T-cell expansion was caused by ivuxolimab. The monotherapy dose-escalation portion (N ≈ 55 patients) of the phase I ivuxolimab trial is reported in the paper.

Patients with autoimmune disease history or receiving systemic immunosuppression were excluded from the trial. Peripheral blood for TCR sequencing was drawn from every dose cohort at baseline, at cycle 4 day 1 and at cycle 7 day 1. Samples were obtained from an open-label, multicenter, first-in-human phase I dose-escalation trial of ivuxolimab. Adults with locally advanced or metastatic melanoma, renal cell carcinoma, hepatocellular carcinoma or head and neck squamous cell carcinoma were enrolled in the trial. Before TCR sequencing, CD4+ and CD8+ T cells were separately sorted from peripheral blood. What the research found in general, with its limitations: Clonal expansion of both CD4+ and CD8+ blood T cells was observed from baseline to week 6 at doses 0.1 to 3.0 mg/kg. Low levels of normalized T-cell clonal expansion were also shown by some nonresponding patients. Antigen specificity was not determined for the clonally expanded peripheral T cells. Partial responders in the 0.1-3.0 mg/kg groups had among the lowest normalized peripheral clonal expansion, especially among CD8+ T cells. After ivuxolimab, more expanded clones were found on average in CD8+ T cells than in CD4+ T cells.

Genomic DNA was isolated from the sorted cells so that the TCRbeta CDR3 region could be sequenced. The immunoSEQ Assay was used for sequencing of TCRbeta CDR3 regions. TCRdb took this table from immuneACCESS and kept in-frame rearrangements with V and J called. Such tables lack part of the clones; where checked against another copy, unresolved V genes explain under half of the gap, and the rest is unexplained. The sample data list more than 65,000 clones, and around 84% of these were observed just once. Clones ranked in the top ten supply around a sixth of the sample. The TCR was taken from an adult with an advanced solid tumor such as melanoma, head and neck, liver or kidney cancer. The sample consisted of CD4+ or CD8+ T cells sorted from blood, taken in a trial of the OX40 agonist ivuxolimab.

The nucleotides are TGTGCCAGCAGTTTCGGGAAGGCTGGGGCCAACGTCCTGACTTTC. Its protein reads: CASSFGKAGANVLTF. The rearranged segments are TRBV28 and TRBJ2-6; perhaps TRBD2 is the D gene, with 5 bases matching. CDR1 MDHEN and CDR2 SYDVKM are derived from the germline V gene. The CDR3 runs 15 residues from the cysteine to the phenylalanine. The DNA shown is the 45-base CDR3, in frame from base 1. V was cut back by 3 bases and J by 2 bases, leaving a gap of 8 bases between them. Where the CDR3 stops, the reference TRBV28 and TRBJ2-6 genes take over; the full variable domain is DVKVTQSSRYLVKRTGEKVFLECVQDMDHENMFWYRQDPGLGLRLIYFSYDVKMKEKGDIPEGYSVSREKKERFSLILESASTNQTSMYLCASSFGKAGANVLTFGAGSRLTVL.